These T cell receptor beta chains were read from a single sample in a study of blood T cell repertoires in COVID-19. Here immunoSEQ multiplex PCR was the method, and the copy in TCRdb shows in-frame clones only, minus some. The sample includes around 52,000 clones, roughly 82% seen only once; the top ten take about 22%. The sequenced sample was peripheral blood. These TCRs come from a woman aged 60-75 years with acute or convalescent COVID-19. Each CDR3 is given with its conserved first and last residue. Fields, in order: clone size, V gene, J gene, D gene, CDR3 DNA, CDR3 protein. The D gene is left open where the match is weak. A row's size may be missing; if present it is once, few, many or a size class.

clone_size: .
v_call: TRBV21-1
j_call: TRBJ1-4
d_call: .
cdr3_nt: TGTGCCAGCAGCGGTCGACAGTGTGAAAAACTGTTTTTT
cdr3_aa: CASSGRQCEKLFF

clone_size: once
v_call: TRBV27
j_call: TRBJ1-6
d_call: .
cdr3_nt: TGTGCCAGCAGTTTCGGAACAGGGTTCTCACCCCTCCACTTT
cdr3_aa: CASSFGTGFSPLHF

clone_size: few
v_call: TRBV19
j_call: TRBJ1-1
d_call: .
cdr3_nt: TGTGCCAGTAGTGCCCTTACAGGGAACACTGAAGCTTTCTTT
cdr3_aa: CASSALTGNTEAFF

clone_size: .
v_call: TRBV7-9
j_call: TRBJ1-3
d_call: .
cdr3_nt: TGTGCCAGCAGCTACATACGGGACACCGGCTCTGGAAACACCATATATTTT
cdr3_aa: CASSYIRDTGSGNTIYF

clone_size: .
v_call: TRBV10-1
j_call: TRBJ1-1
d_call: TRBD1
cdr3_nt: TGCGCCAGCAGCTTCTCTGGACAGGACACTGAAGCTTTCTTT
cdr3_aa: CASSFSGQDTEAFF

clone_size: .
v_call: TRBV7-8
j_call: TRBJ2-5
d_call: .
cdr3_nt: TGTGCCAGCAGCTTAGGATTAGCGCTCCAAGAGACCCAGTACTTC
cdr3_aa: CASSLGLALQETQYF

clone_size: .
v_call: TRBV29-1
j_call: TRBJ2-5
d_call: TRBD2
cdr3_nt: TGCGCTAGCGGCCATAGTAAAGAGACCCAGTACTTC
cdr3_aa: CASGHSKETQYF

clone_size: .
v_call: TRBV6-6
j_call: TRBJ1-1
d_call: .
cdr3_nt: TGTGCCAGCAGTCGACCAGTTAGGGGTAGGAACACTGAAGCTTTCTTT
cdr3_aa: CASSRPVRGRNTEAFF

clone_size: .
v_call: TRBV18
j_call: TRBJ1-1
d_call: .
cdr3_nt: TGTGCCAGCTCACCTCGGGAGAACACTGAAGCTTTCTTT
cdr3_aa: CASSPRENTEAFF

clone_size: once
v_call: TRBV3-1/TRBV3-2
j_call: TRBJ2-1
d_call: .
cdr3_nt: TGTGCCAGCAGCCAAGATCTAGCTAGCGAAGTGTTCTTC
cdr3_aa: CASSQDLASEVFF

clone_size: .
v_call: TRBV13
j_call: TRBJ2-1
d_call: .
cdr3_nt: TGTGCCAGCAGCCCCTCAGGGGTGGCGCCCTACAATGAGCAGTTCTTC
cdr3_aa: CASSPSGVAPYNEQFF

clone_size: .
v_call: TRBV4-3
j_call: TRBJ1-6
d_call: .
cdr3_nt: TGCGCCAGCAGCCAAGATCTTCCAGGGTCGAATTCACCCCTCCACTTT
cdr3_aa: CASSQDLPGSNSPLHF

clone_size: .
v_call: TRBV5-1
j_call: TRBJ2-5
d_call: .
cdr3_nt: TGCGCCAGCAGCTTGGTTAACGGTAACCAAGAGACCCAGTACTTC
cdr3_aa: CASSLVNGNQETQYF

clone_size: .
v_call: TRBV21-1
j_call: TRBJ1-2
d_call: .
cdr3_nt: TGTGCCAGCAGCAAAGATCAGGGGTGTTTTGGCTACACCTTC
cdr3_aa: CASSKDQGCFGYTF

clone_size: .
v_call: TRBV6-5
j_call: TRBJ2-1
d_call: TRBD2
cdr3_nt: TGTGCCAGCAGACTTGGGGGGGCCTACAATGAGCAGTTCTTC
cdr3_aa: CASRLGGAYNEQFF

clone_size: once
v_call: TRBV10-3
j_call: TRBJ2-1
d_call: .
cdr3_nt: TGTGCCATCAGTGTCGGGCAGGGGAGTAATGAGCAGTTCTTC
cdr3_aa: CAISVGQGSNEQFF

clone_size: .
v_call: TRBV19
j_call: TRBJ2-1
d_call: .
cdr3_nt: TGTGCCAGTTCGAAGGACTACCCCAGGATAAATGAGCAGTTCTTC
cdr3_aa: CASSKDYPRINEQFF

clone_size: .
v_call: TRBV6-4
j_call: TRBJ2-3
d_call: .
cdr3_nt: TGTGCCAGCAGTGACTTCAGACATCCAGATACGCAGTATTTT
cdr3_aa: CASSDFRHPDTQYF

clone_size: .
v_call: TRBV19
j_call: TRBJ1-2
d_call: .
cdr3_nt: TGTGCCAGTTTCCGTGGCCATGGCTACACCTTC
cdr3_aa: CASFRGHGYTF

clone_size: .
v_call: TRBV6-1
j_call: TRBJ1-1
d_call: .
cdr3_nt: TGTGCCAGCAGTTATGGAGGTGGGACTGAAGCTTTCTTT
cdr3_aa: CASSYGGGTEAFF

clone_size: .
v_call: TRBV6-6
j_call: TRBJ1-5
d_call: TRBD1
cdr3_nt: TGTGCCAGCAGGTCTGACAGGGGGCCGGGTCAGCCCCAGCATTTT
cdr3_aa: CASRSDRGPGQPQHF

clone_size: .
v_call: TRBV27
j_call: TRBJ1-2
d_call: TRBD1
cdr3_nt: TGTGCCAGCAGTTTTACAGGGGACTATGGCTACACCTTC
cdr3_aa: CASSFTGDYGYTF

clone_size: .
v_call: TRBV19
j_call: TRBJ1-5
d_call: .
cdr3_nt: TGTGCCAGTAGACCCCTAGGATATAGCAATCAGCCCCAGCATTTT
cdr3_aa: CASRPLGYSNQPQHF

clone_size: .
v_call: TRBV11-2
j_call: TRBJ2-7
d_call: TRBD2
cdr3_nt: TGTGCCAGCAGCTTGGGGGGGGGAATCTACGAGCAGTACTTC
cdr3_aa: CASSLGGGIYEQYF

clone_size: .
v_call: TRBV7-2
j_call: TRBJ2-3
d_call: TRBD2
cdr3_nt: TGTGCCAGCAGCTTAGGGGTCAAGACGGGGGGATTTTATTTT
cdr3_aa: CASSLGVKTGGFYF

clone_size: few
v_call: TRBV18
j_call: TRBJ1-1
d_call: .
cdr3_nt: TGTGCCAGCTCACCCGGGTCGCCGAACACTGAAGCTTTCTTT
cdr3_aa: CASSPGSPNTEAFF

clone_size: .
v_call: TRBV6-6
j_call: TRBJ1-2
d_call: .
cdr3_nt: TGTGCCAGCAGTATCCTCGTAGCGGGGGTGGGGGGCTACACCTTC
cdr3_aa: CASSILVAGVGGYTF

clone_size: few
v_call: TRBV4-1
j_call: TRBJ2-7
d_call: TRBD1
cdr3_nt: TGCGCCAGCAGCCATCCCGGACAGGGGGCAGAGCAGTACTTC
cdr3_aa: CASSHPGQGAEQYF

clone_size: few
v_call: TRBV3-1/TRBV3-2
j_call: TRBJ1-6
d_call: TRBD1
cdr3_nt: TGTGCCAGCAGCCGTGGACAGGGGAGGTCACCCCTCCACTTT
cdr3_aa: CASSRGQGRSPLHF

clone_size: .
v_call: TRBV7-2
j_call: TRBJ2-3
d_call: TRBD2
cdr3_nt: TGTGCCAGCAGCTTACAATCCGGGGGGGCAGGAGATACGCAGTATTTT
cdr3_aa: CASSLQSGGAGDTQYF

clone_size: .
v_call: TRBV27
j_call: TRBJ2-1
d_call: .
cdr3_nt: TGTGCCAGCAGGGACCCTCACAGGGACTCCTACAATGAGCAGTTCTTC
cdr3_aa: CASRDPHRDSYNEQFF

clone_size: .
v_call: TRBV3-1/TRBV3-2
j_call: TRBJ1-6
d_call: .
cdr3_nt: TGTGCCAGCAGCCAAGAGGGGGGGTCAGGGGCCGCCAAGAATTCACCCCTCCACTTT
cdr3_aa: CASSQEGGSGAAKNSPLHF

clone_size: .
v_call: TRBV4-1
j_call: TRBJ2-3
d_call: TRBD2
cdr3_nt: TGCGCCAGCAGCCAATTCATAACTAGCGGGGGCATAAACACAGATACGCAGTATTTT
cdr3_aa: CASSQFITSGGINTDTQYF